Detailed here is one TCR beta chain. Germline loops: CDR1 LNHDA, CDR2 SQIVND (reference sequence). Trimming took 1 base from V and 4 from J; bases not matched to a gene: 7. This CDR3 is built from 15 residues. The data stem from a study of blood T cell repertoires in COVID-19. Study overall: Samples taken during acute and convalescent COVID-19 were collected in the United States, Italy and Spain. Sample material is recorded as cDNA or gDNA derived from T cells, B-cell-depleted T cells, or PBMCs.

Cohort placement rested on clinical history that participants reported themselves. Authors' analysis steps: It was from reference gene primer amplification that nucleated cell counts were estimated. The method was immunoSEQ multiplex PCR; TCRdb's version includes in-frame clones alone and lacks a portion of them. V and J calls and clone size follow that table, whereas D and trimming were derived from the DNA. The sample contains about 270,000 clones, 85% to 90% of which appear only once. This sequence was found in a woman aged 25 to 39 with acute COVID-19. Sequenced input: PBMCs or T cells enriched from blood (not recorded which). The V and J genes are TRBV19 and TRBJ2-7; 7 bases fit TRBD1. CDR3 in DNA: TGTGCCAGTAGTATAGGGACAGGAGAAGGGTACGAGCAGTACTTC. Residues: CASSIGTGEGYEQYF.